This T cell receptor beta chain was recorded in a study of cytomegalovirus exposure and HLA in healthy donors. Study-wide results and caveats: In vitro assays verified that a few CMV-associated chains recognized CMV antigens specifically. Generally TCR sequences proved uncommon, though certain public TCRs appeared in numerous donors.

On this clone: The antigen is undetermined.

TCRdb keeps only in-frame clones here, not all; method: immunoSEQ multiplex PCR. The sample holds 70,000 to 85,000 clones; 94% are singletons and the top ten take 1.9%. Trimming pared 0 bases from V and 3 bases from J, leaving 8 bases between. The CDR3 has 14 amino acids. CDR1 SGHRS and CDR2 YFSETQ come from the germline V gene. The chain joins TRBV5-1 to TRBJ2-3, with D uncertain. Sequencing used PBMCs. This TCR came from a woman aged 18-29 years in good health and CMV-seropositive. The CDR3 DNA reads TGCGCCAGCAGCTTGGAGCAGGTAACAGATACGCAGTATTTT. It codes for CASSLEQVTDTQYF. Filled out from reference TRBV5-1 and TRBJ2-3, the complete variable domain reads KAGVTQTPRYLIKTRGQQVTLSCSPISGHRSVSWYQQTPGQGLQFLFEYFSETQRNKGNFPGRFSGRQFSNSRSEMNVSTLELGDSALYLCASSLEQVTDTQYFGPGTRLTVL.